A selection of T cell receptor beta chains follows, all from one sample in a study of monozygotic twins with inflammatory bowel disease. Each CDR3 protein gets one entry in TCRdb, which reprocessed the 5' RACE reads and gives no DNA. The table for this sample gives approximately 150,000 distinct CDR3 sequences. Sequencing was done on a sample of blood. These TCRs come from a human donor with ulcerative colitis or Crohn's disease, or a healthy co-twin of an affected twin (not recorded which). CDR3s include the opening cysteine and the closing phenylalanine or tryptophan.

V gene,J gene,CDR3 protein
TRBV3-1,TRBJ1-1,CASSRQGVGEAFF
TRBV20-1,TRBJ2-5,CSAKKGPQETQYF
TRBV20-1,TRBJ2-1,CSARDAPSGGGRNEQFF
TRBV14,TRBJ2-2,CASSQDEGPNTGELFF
TRBV5-1,TRBJ2-7,CASSLALAATSYEQYF
TRBV9,TRBJ1-1,CASSVAQNTEAFF
TRBV19,TRBJ2-1,CASSIGLSSYNEQFF
TRBV28,TRBJ2-5,CASSPSGEAKETQYF
TRBV29-1,TRBJ2-7,CSVVVQRELGEQYF
TRBV6-5,TRBJ2-5,CATHRGGQETQYF
TRBV15,TRBJ1-5,CATGEYRSGNQPQHF
TRBV9,TRBJ2-7,CASSSRGTSGARYEQYF
TRBV10-3,TRBJ2-5,CAIRQDVQETQYF
TRBV10-3,TRBJ1-5,CAISPDVTAVQHF
TRBV19,TRBJ1-2,CASSQGLGGYTF
TRBV20-1,TRBJ1-2,CSARESSQIDRAYTF
TRBV29-1,TRBJ2-1,CSVERPSGYNEQFF
TRBV27,TRBJ2-7,CASSWTGVTYEQYF
TRBV28,TRBJ2-7,CASSLDPRGEQYF
TRBV9,TRBJ1-5,CASSPAAYSNQPQHF
TRBV5-1,TRBJ2-2,CASSLEAGTGELFF
TRBV20-1,TRBJ2-7,CSARDPLLTHEQYF
TRBV25-1,TRBJ2-5,CASREGGKETQYF
TRBV7-2,TRBJ1-1,CASSNGAVSGEAFF
TRBV19,TRBJ1-2,CASSILTGVNGYTF
TRBV3-1,TRBJ2-5,CASSQAVGRFEQETQYF
TRBV19,TRBJ2-5,CASSIVPGGMETQYF
TRBV6-6,TRBJ1-2,CASTEAGRYGYTF
TRBV4-1,TRBJ1-5,CASSQGDRPPRGNQPQHF
TRBV21-1,TRBJ1-5,CASSWGHGYSNQPQHF
TRBV20-1,TRBJ1-1,CSARDRQVNTEAFF
TRBV5-1,TRBJ1-1,CASSFYRGKGNTEAFF
TRBV7-7,TRBJ1-4,CASSPGQGREKLFF
TRBV27,TRBJ2-1,CASSLSGVRYNEQFF
TRBV5-4,TRBJ2-3,CASSLAGRYTDTQYF
TRBV18,TRBJ2-7,CASSPPDRSNGKRF
TRBV29-1,TRBJ2-3,CSVAPGQGATDTQYF
TRBV5-1,TRBJ2-7,CASSYTGGDLYEQYF
TRBV11-2,TRBJ2-7,CASSFPGGYYEQYF
TRBV7-2,TRBJ2-1,CASGEGGLEYNEQFF
TRBV5-1,TRBJ2-7,CASSFGLAGGSPYEQYF
TRBV12-3/TRBV12-4,TRBJ1-1,CASSRAGGATEAFF
TRBV7-2,TRBJ2-7,CASSLVYRGAKGEQYF
TRBV3-1,TRBJ1-5,CASSQGRSPAQHF
TRBV7-9,TRBJ2-5,CASSTLWREGRETQYF
TRBV27,TRBJ2-1,CASSRGPTGQFF
TRBV5-1,TRBJ1-2,CASSLAVGTYGYTF
TRBV7-2,TRBJ2-7,CASSLKRVFDEQYF
TRBV5-1,TRBJ2-1,CASSGSAYNEQFF
TRBV5-1,TRBJ2-2,CASSGGASGQNTGELFF
TRBV6-5,TRBJ2-7,CASSYSLGSGSYEQYF
TRBV24-1,TRBJ1-1,CATKGQNTEAFF
TRBV29-1,TRBJ2-1,CSVWASGLNEQFF